The following is a T cell receptor (beta chain) sequence with its context. Its antigen is not identified. The data originate from a study of CD8+ T cells in alopecia areata. General study results and limits: Patients shared TCRs less clearly than mice did, possibly for HLA-related reasons.

Germline CDR1 SNHLY, CDR2 FYNNEI. Trimming removed 10 bases from V and 4 bases from J, with 13 bases in between. The CDR3 extends over 12 amino acids. RNA was isolated and reverse transcribed to cDNA, the sequencing template. Only in-frame clones appear in the TCRdb table, and some are missing; sequencing was by immunoSEQ multiplex PCR. The table has 95,000 to 120,000 clones, approximately 63% seen once. Sorted out of PBMCs were CD4+ T cells and CD8+ T cells. This sequence originates from a human donor in good health. The chain recombines TRBV2 with TRBJ1-2; tentatively, D is TRBD1 (5 bases). The specimen sequenced was CD8+ T cells sorted from blood. The CDR3 spells CANLDSSYGYTF. The DNA of the CDR3 is TGTGCCAATCTAGACAGCTCCTATGGCTACACCTTC.